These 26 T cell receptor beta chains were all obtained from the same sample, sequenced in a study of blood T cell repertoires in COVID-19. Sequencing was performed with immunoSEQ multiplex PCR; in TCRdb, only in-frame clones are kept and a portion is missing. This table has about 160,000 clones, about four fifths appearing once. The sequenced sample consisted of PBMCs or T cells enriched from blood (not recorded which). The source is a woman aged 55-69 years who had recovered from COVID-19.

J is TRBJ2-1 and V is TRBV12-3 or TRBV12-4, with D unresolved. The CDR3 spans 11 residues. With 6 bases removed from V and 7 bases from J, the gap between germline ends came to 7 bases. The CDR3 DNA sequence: TGTGCCAGCAGCCTAGTGAATGAGCAGTTCTTC. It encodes CASSLVNEQFF.

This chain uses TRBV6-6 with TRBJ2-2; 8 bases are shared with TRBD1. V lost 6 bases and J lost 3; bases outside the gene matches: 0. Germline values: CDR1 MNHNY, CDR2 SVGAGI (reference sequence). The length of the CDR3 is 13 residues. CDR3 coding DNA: TGTGCCAGCAGGACAGGGGACACCGGGGAGCTGTTTTTT. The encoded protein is CASRTGDTGELFF.

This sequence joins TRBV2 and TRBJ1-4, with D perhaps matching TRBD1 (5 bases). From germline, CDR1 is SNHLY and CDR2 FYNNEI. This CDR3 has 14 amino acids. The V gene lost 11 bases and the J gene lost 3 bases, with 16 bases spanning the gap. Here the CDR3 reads CACPSGAANEKLFF. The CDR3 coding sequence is TGTGCCTGCCCGTCTGGGGCTGCTAATGAAAAACTGTTTTTT.

Written as DNA, the CDR3 is TGTGCCAGCAGCTCCGGCGGGGGGGTTATAAATGAGCAGTTCTTC. This translates into CASSSGGGVINEQFF. The V call is TRBV13, the J call TRBJ2-1, with TRBD2 matching over 9 bases. The CDR3 is 15 amino acids. The V segment lost 4 bases and the J segment 7 bases; nucleotides outside the gene matches: 8. Germline V gives CDR1 PRHDT, CDR2 FYEKMQ (reference sequence).

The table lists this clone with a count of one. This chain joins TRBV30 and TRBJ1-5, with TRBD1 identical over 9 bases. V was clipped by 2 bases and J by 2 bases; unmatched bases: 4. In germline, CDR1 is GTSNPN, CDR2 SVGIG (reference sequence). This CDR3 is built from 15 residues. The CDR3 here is CAWSSGQGGNQPQHF. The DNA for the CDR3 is TGTGCCTGGAGTTCGGGACAGGGAGGCAATCAGCCCCAGCATTTT.

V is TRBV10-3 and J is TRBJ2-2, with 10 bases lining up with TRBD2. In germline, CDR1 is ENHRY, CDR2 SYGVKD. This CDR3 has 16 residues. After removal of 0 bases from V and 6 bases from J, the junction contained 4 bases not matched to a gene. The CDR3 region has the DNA TGTGCCATCAGTGAGTCCGGGACTAGCGCGGCCGGGGAGCTGTTTTTT. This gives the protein CAISESGTSAAGELFF.

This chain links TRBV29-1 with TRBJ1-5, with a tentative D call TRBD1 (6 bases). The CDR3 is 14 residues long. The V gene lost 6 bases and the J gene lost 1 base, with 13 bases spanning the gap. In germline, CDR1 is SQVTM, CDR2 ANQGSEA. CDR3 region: CSVAADSSNQPQHF. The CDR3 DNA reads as TGCAGCGTCGCGGCGGACAGCAGCAATCAGCCCCAGCATTTT.

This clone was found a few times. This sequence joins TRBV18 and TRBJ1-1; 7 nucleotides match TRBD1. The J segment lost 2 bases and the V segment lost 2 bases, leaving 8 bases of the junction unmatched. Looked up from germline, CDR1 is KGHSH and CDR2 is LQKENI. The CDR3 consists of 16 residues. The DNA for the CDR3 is TGTGCCAGCTCACCAACAAGGACAGGCCCCAACACTGAAGCTTTCTTT. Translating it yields CASSPTRTGPNTEAFF.

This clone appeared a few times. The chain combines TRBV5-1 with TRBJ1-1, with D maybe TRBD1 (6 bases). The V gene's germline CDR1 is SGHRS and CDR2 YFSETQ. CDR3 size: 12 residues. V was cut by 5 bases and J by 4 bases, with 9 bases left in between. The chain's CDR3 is CASSQQGTEAFF. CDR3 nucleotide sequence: TGCGCCAGCAGTCAACAGGGCACTGAAGCTTTCTTT.

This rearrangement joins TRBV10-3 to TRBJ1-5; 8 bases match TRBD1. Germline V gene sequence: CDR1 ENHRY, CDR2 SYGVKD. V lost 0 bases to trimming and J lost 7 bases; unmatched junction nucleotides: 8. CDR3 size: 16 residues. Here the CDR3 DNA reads TGTGCCATCAGTGAGTCACTACAGGGGGTTGGACAGCCCCAGCATTTT. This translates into CAISESLQGVGQPQHF.

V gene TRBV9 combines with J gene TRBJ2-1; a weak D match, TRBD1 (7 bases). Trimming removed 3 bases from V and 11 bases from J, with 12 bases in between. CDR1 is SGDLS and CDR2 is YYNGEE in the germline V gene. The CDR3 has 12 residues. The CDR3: CASSDAGQKQFF. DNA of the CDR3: TGTGCCAGCAGCGACGCGGGACAGAAGCAGTTCTTC. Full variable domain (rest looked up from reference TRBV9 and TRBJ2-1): DSGVTQTPKHLITATGQRVTLRCSPRSGDLSVYWYQQSLDQGLQFLIQYYNGEERAKGNILERFSAQQFPDLHSELNLSSLELGDSALYFCASSDAGQKQFFGPGTRLTVL.

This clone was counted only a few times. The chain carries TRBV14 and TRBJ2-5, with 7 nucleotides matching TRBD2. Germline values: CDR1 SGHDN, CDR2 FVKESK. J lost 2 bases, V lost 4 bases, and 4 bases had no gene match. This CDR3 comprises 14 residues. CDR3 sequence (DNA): TGTGCCAGCAGCCGTCCGGGACTACAAGAGACCCAGTACTTC. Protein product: CASSRPGLQETQYF.

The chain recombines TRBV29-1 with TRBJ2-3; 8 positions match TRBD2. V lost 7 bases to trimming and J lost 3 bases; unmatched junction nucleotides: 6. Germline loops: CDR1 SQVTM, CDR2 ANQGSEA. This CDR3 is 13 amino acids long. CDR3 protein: CSDLAGPTDTQYF. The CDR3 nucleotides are TGCAGCGATTTAGCGGGGCCGACAGATACGCAGTATTTT.

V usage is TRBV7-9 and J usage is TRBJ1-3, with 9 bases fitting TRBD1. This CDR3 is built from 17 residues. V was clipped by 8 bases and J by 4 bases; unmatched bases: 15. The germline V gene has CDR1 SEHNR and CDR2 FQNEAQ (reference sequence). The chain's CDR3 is CASLPGQGAGDGNTIYF. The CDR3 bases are TGTGCCAGCTTACCGGGACAGGGCGCCGGGGACGGAAACACCATATATTTT.

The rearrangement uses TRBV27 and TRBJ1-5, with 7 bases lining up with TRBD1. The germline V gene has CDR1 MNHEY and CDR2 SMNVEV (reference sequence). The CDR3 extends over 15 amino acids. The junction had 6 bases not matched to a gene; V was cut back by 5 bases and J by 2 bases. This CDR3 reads CASSNTGTGNQPQHF. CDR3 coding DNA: TGTGCCAGCAGTAATACAGGGACAGGCAATCAGCCCCAGCATTTT.

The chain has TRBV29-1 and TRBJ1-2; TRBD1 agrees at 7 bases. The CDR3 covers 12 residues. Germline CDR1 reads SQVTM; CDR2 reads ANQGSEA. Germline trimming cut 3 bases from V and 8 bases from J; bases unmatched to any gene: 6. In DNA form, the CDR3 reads TGCAGCGTTGATGGACAGGTTTCGGGCTACACCTTC. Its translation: CSVDGQVSGYTF.

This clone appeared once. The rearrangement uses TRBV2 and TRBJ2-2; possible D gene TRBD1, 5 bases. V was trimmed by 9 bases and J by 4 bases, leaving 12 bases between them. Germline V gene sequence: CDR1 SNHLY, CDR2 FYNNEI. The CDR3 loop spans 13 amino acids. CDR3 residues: CARTRGPTGELFF. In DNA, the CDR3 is TGTGCCAGAACAAGGGGTCCCACCGGGGAGCTGTTTTTT.

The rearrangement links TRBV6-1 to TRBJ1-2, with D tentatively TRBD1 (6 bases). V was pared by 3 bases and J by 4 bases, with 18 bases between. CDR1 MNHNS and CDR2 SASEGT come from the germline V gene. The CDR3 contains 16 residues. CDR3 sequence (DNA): TGTGCCAGCAGTGAGGACAGTGGTGGATCTCCCTATGGCTACACCTTC. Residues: CASSEDSGGSPYGYTF.

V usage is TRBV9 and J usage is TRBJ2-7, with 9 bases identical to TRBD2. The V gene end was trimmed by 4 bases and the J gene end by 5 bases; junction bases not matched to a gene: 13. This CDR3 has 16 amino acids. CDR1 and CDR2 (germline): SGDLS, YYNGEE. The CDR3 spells CASSPTPSGGWDEQYF. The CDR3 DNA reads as TGTGCCAGCAGCCCCACACCCAGCGGGGGGTGGGACGAGCAGTACTTC.

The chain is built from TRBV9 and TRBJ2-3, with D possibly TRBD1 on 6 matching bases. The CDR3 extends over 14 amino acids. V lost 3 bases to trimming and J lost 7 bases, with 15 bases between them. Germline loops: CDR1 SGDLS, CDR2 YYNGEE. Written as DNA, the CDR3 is TGTGCCAGCAGCGACGGAACAGGGATGAATACGCAGTATTTT. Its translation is CASSDGTGMNTQYF.

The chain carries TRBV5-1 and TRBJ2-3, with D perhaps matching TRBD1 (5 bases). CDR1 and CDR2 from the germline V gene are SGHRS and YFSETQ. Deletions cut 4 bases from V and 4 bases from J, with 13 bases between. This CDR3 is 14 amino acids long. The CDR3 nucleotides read TGCGCCAGCAGCGACAAGAAGGGGCCAGATACGCAGTATTTT. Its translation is CASSDKKGPDTQYF.

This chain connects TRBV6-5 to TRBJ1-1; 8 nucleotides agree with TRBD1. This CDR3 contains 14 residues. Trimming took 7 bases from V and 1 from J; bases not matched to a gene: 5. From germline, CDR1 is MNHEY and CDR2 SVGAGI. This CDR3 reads CASIRDRGNTEAFF. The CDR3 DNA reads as TGTGCCAGCATTCGAGACAGGGGGAACACTGAAGCTTTCTTT.

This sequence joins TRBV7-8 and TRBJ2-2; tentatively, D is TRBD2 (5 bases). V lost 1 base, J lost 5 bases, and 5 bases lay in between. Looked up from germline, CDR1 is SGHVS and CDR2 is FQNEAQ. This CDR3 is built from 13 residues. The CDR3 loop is CASSLGETGELFF. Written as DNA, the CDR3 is TGTGCCAGCAGCTTAGGGGAGACCGGGGAGCTGTTTTTT. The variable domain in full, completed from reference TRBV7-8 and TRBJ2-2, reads GAGVSQSPRYKVAKRGQDVALRCDPISGHVSLFWYQQALGQGPEFLTYFQNEAQLDKSGLPSDRFFAERPEGSVSTLKIQRTQQEDSAVYLCASSLGETGELFFGEGSRLTVL.

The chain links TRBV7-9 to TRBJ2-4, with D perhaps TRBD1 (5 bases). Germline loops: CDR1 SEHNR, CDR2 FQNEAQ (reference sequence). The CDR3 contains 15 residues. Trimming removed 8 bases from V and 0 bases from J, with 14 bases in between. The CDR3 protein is CASGTREVAKNIQYF. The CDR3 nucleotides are TGTGCCAGCGGTACCAGGGAAGTAGCCAAAAACATTCAGTACTTC.

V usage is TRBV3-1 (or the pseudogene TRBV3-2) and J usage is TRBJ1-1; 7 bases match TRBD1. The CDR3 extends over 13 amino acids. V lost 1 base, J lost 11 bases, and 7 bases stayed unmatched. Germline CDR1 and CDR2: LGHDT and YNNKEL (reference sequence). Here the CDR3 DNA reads TGTGCCAGCAGCCAAGGGTGGGACAGAGAGGCTTTCTTT. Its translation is CASSQGWDREAFF.

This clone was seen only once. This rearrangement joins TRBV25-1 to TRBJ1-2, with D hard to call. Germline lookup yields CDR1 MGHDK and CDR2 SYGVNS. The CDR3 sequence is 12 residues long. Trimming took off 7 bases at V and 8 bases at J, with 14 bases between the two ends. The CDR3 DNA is TGTGCCAGCACGTCAGGCAGTTTCGGCTACACCTTC. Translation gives CASTSGSFGYTF.